This TCR beta chain was documented in a study of blood T cell repertoires in COVID-19. Study-wide background: COVID-19 samples collected from the United States, Italy and Spain covered acute and convalescent phases. PBMCs, B-cell-depleted T cells, or T cells provided the cDNA or gDNA that made up the material.

Method: immunoSEQ multiplex PCR; TCRdb's copy keeps in-frame clones and lacks some. The sample has about 260,000 clones; around 87% are singletons. After removal of 5 bases from V and 6 bases from J, the junction contained 7 bases not matched to a gene. The CDR3 consists of 13 residues. CDR1 and CDR2 from the germline V gene are SGDLS and YYNGEE. This TCR was recovered from a woman between 50 and 59 years old with acute or convalescent COVID-19. The sequencing input was peripheral blood. The V call is TRBV9, the J call TRBJ1-1; 7 bases are shared with TRBD1. CDR3 loop: CASRPTGVAEAFF. As DNA, the CDR3 is TGTGCCAGCAGACCTACAGGGGTTGCTGAAGCTTTCTTT.